This TCR beta chain is drawn from a study of blood T cells in healthy people across ages. On this clonotype itself: What it binds is unknown.

A second roughly 6 to 12 cycle PCR used barcoded and J-beta primers. Each single sample gave us at least 2.5 million CDR3-containing paired-end reads. TCRdb re-derived calls from the 5' RACE reads in MiXCR, one entry per CDR3 protein. Of more than 700,000 distinct CDR3 sequences listed, about 53% were seen once; the top ten hold around 41%. Overall study findings and caveats: TCR beta diversity was tightly associated with the proportion of naive T cells. Considered underestimates were the diversity estimates obtained from one million T cells. Possibly, changes in expanded clonotypes were confounded because donor CMV status was unknown.

The material sequenced was blood. The source of this sequence is a man of 80 years or more in good health.

The CDR3 region is CASSLAPSGTQYF. CDR3 DNA: TGTGCCAGCAGCTTAGCCCCTTCGGGGACCCAGTACTTC. The chain employs TRBV11-3 and TRBJ2-7; D not resolved. Gene TRBJ2-5 matches the end of the DNA better, so the J call may be wrong. Germline V gene sequence: CDR1 SGHNT, CDR2 YENEEA. The CDR3 sequence is 13 residues long.